This entry describes one TCR beta chain. The antigen is unknown. This sample stems from a study of glioma-infiltrating T cells. General study findings and limits: Tissue and blood shared very few CDR3 sequences.

V gave up 0 bases and J gave up 0 bases; unmatched junction bases: 9. The CDR3 sequence is 17 residues long. Germline CDR1 reads DFQATT; CDR2 reads SNEGSKA (reference sequence). TCR alpha and beta CDR3 regions were amplified from RNA using iRepertoire nested multiplex PCR. TCRdb redid the calling of the multiplex PCR reads with MiXCR, one entry per CDR3 protein. The data show some 150,000 distinct CDR3 sequences, 35% to 50% seen once. The sequenced sample was glioma tissue, nonneoplastic brain tissue, or PBMCs (not recorded which). The sequence derives from a human donor with low-grade glioma or glioblastoma, undergoing nonglioma brain surgery, or in good health (not recorded which). V gene TRBV20-1 combines with J gene TRBJ2-3; TRBD2 matches 7 bases. CDR3 loop: CSARDYSRLASTDTQYF. CDR3 DNA sequence: TGCAGTGCTAGAGATTATTCTAGACTAGCTAGCACAGATACGCAGTATTTT.